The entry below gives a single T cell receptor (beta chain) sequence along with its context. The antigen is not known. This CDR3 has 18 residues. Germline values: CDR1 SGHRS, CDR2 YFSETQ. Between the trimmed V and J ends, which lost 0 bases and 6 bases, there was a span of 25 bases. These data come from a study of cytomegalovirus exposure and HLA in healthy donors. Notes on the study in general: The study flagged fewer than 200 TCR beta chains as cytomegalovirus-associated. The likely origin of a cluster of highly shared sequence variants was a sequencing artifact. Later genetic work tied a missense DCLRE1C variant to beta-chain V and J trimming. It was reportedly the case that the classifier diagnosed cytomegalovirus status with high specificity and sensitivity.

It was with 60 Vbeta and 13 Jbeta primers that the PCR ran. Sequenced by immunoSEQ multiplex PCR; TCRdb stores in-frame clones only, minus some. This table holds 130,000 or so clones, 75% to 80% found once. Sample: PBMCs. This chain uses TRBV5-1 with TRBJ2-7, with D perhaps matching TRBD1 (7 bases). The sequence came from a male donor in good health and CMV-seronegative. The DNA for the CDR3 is TGCGCCAGCAGCTTGGTCGGGGGCCGGGACAGTGGCCCTTTCGAGCAGTACTTC. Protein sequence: CASSLVGGRDSGPFEQYF.